This is a list of T cell receptor beta chains from one sample in a study of blood T cells in healthy people across ages. From the 5' RACE reads, TCRdb called clonotypes with MiXCR, one entry per CDR3 protein. Here the sample spans 800,000 to 950,000 distinct CDR3 sequences, roughly 43% being singletons. The sequenced sample was blood. The receptors derive from a man aged 25-45 years in good health. Both conserved end residues are trimmed from each CDR3. The order of the fields is D gene, J gene, V gene, CDR3 protein. D genes are given only for firm matches.

D gene: TRBD1; J gene: TRBJ2-6; V gene: TRBV18; CDR3 protein: ASSAGTGASGANVLT
D gene: NA; J gene: TRBJ2-1; V gene: TRBV20-1; CDR3 protein: SASLLPSSYNEQF
D gene: NA; J gene: TRBJ2-3; V gene: TRBV20-1; CDR3 protein: SARDPQGPGTQY
D gene: NA; J gene: TRBJ2-7; V gene: TRBV21-1; CDR3 protein: ASSKAAGCPDEQY
D gene: TRBD1; J gene: TRBJ2-7; V gene: TRBV12-3/TRBV12-4; CDR3 protein: ASSSAGTGLTAYEQY
D gene: NA; J gene: TRBJ2-1; V gene: TRBV13; CDR3 protein: ASSLGPSYNEQF
D gene: TRBD1; J gene: TRBJ1-2; V gene: TRBV29-1; CDR3 protein: SVSRGTNYGYT
D gene: NA; J gene: TRBJ1-1; V gene: TRBV12-5; CDR3 protein: ASGLVLGGAGGTEAF
D gene: TRBD2; J gene: TRBJ2-1; V gene: TRBV4-1; CDR3 protein: ASSQRSGGADEQF
D gene: NA; J gene: TRBJ2-1; V gene: TRBV7-2; CDR3 protein: ASSLQYGGNEQF
D gene: TRBD1; J gene: TRBJ1-1; V gene: TRBV20-1; CDR3 protein: SARWPGGISEAF
D gene: NA; J gene: TRBJ2-1; V gene: TRBV29-1; CDR3 protein: SVEGSGNNYNEQF
D gene: NA; J gene: TRBJ1-1; V gene: TRBV7-9; CDR3 protein: ASSLAVGVTEAF
D gene: NA; J gene: TRBJ2-2; V gene: TRBV27; CDR3 protein: ASTRGGATGELF
D gene: NA; J gene: TRBJ1-2; V gene: TRBV4-2; CDR3 protein: ASSHSDVRGYGYT
D gene: NA; J gene: TRBJ2-7; V gene: TRBV20-1; CDR3 protein: SVLGSYEQY
D gene: TRBD2; J gene: NA; V gene: TRBV29-1; CDR3 protein: SVEGLAEETQY
D gene: TRBD2; J gene: TRBJ2-6; V gene: TRBV20-1; CDR3 protein: SARVSGGAGANVLT
D gene: NA; J gene: TRBJ2-5; V gene: TRBV7-9; CDR3 protein: ASSLPGGVKTQY
D gene: NA; J gene: TRBJ1-1; V gene: TRBV12-3/TRBV12-4; CDR3 protein: ASSWGGRGTEAF
D gene: TRBD2; J gene: TRBJ2-5; V gene: TRBV24-1; CDR3 protein: ATSDRTSGTDEQY
D gene: NA; J gene: TRBJ2-1; V gene: TRBV9; CDR3 protein: ASSPTWLSNEQF
D gene: TRBD2; J gene: TRBJ2-1; V gene: TRBV27; CDR3 protein: ASSFELADYNEQF
D gene: NA; J gene: TRBJ2-1; V gene: TRBV5-1; CDR3 protein: ASSSLQGSRNEQF
D gene: TRBD2; J gene: TRBJ2-1; V gene: TRBV4-2; CDR3 protein: ASSQDRGLAGGLDEQF
D gene: NA; J gene: TRBJ1-2; V gene: TRBV4-1; CDR3 protein: ANSPGSRTAENYGYT
D gene: NA; J gene: NA; V gene: TRBV2; CDR3 protein: ASSGGAAAETQY
D gene: NA; J gene: TRBJ1-6; V gene: TRBV12-3/TRBV12-4; CDR3 protein: ASSYGQSSYNSPLH
D gene: NA; J gene: TRBJ2-5; V gene: TRBV7-2; CDR3 protein: ASSPRLLKETQY
D gene: NA; J gene: TRBJ2-3; V gene: TRBV6-1; CDR3 protein: ASSDRSRTDTQY
D gene: NA; J gene: NA; V gene: TRBV27; CDR3 protein: ASSTTLQGWDYEQY
D gene: TRBD1; J gene: TRBJ2-1; V gene: TRBV29-1; CDR3 protein: SAGTVPYNEQF
D gene: NA; J gene: TRBJ2-6; V gene: TRBV20-1; CDR3 protein: SARMGGSGANVLT
D gene: NA; J gene: TRBJ2-1; V gene: TRBV6-5; CDR3 protein: ASGVPGVYNEQF
D gene: NA; J gene: TRBJ2-3; V gene: TRBV20-1; CDR3 protein: SASGLGGVGSTDTQY
D gene: NA; J gene: TRBJ2-1; V gene: TRBV20-1; CDR3 protein: SARDPTALYNEQF
D gene: NA; J gene: TRBJ2-7; V gene: TRBV5-4; CDR3 protein: ASSLIGKGEQY
D gene: TRBD2; J gene: TRBJ2-3; V gene: TRBV6-6; CDR3 protein: ASSPPAGGGTDTQY
D gene: TRBD1; J gene: NA; V gene: TRBV29-1; CDR3 protein: SVERDRETQY
D gene: NA; J gene: TRBJ2-1; V gene: TRBV7-2; CDR3 protein: ASRRTSSPLYNEQF
D gene: NA; J gene: TRBJ1-6; V gene: TRBV4-3; CDR3 protein: ASSSYAPNTHSPLH
D gene: TRBD2; J gene: TRBJ2-4; V gene: TRBV20-1; CDR3 protein: SARMPAGNEQY
D gene: TRBD2; J gene: TRBJ2-1; V gene: TRBV20-1; CDR3 protein: SAISATSGFNEQF
D gene: NA; J gene: TRBJ2-5; V gene: TRBV14; CDR3 protein: ASNPQETQY
D gene: NA; J gene: TRBJ2-3; V gene: TRBV12-3/TRBV12-4; CDR3 protein: ASSVQGTVDTQY
D gene: TRBD1; J gene: TRBJ2-5; V gene: TRBV24-1; CDR3 protein: ATSKRPGQGFGEQY
D gene: NA; J gene: TRBJ2-3; V gene: TRBV14; CDR3 protein: ASSQEIVGPDTQY
D gene: NA; J gene: TRBJ2-1; V gene: TRBV7-9; CDR3 protein: ASSRGLNEQF
D gene: TRBD1; J gene: TRBJ1-1; V gene: TRBV6-6; CDR3 protein: ASRPQGVVGEAF
D gene: NA; J gene: TRBJ2-5; V gene: TRBV4-3; CDR3 protein: ASSQDRCERY
D gene: TRBD1; J gene: TRBJ2-7; V gene: TRBV5-5; CDR3 protein: ASSSGQGESEQY
D gene: NA; J gene: TRBJ2-6; V gene: TRBV30; CDR3 protein: ASRGYGANVLT
D gene: TRBD2; J gene: NA; V gene: TRBV7-2; CDR3 protein: ASSLGFSGSDEQY